What follows are 5 T cell receptor beta chains derived from one specimen sequenced in a study of follicular helper T cells after annual influenza vaccination. Time point defined: 2015-2016 season, pre-vaccination. Here immunoSEQ multiplex PCR was the method, and the copy in TCRdb shows in-frame clones only, minus some. The repertoire holds some 14,000 clones, with about four fifths as singletons. Material: CXCR5- memory CD4+ T cells sorted from blood, obtained on the day of influenza vaccination. The receptor set was obtained from an adult who received the influenza vaccine.

The chain's CDR3 is CASSRGTDTQYF. CDR3 coding DNA: TGTGCCAGCAGTCGAGGGACAGATACGCAGTATTTT. The genes are TRBV25-1 and TRBJ2-3; TRBD2 is a possible D gene (5 bases). This CDR3 spans 12 amino acids. V lost 5 bases and J 3 bases, leaving 6 bases between the germline ends. Germline assignment: CDR1 MGHDK and CDR2 SYGVNS. Supplemented by reference TRBV25-1 and TRBJ2-3, the full variable domain reads EADIYQTPRYLVIGTGKKITLECSQTMGHDKMYWYQQDPGMELHLIHYSYGVNSTEKGDLSSESTVSRIRTEHFPLTLESARPSHTSQYLCASSRGTDTQYFGPGTRLTVL.

This rearrangement joins TRBV6-1 to TRBJ2-2, with TRBD1 matching 7 bases. The CDR3 runs 18 residues. With V trimmed by 3 bases and J by 2 bases, 12 bases remained unmatched. Germline V gives CDR1 MNHNS, CDR2 SASEGT. The CDR3 here is CASSEGQKVGKNTGELFF. CDR3 coding DNA: TGTGCCAGCAGTGAGGGACAGAAGGTGGGGAAAAACACCGGGGAGCTGTTTTTT.

The J gene is TRBJ2-6, the V gene TRBV2; D could derive from TRBD1 or TRBD2 (5 bases each). The CDR3 has 14 amino acids. The V and J ends lost 8 bases and 9 bases respectively, with 17 bases between them. Per the germline V gene, CDR1 is SNHLY and CDR2 is FYNNEI. CDR3 DNA: TGTGCCAGCGGCACGGGACGGGGAGTCAACGTCCTGACTTTC. It is translated as CASGTGRGVNVLTF.

This clone was recorded once. The genes are TRBV19 and TRBJ2-1; no firm D call. CDR1 is LNHDA, CDR2 SQIVND, per germline (reference sequence). There are 15 residues in the CDR3. V dropped 2 bases and J dropped 6 bases, with 14 bases sitting between them. The CDR3 DNA reads as TGTGCCAGTAGTATACAGGACCGATTACGCAATGAGCAGTTCTTC. It codes for CASSIQDRLRNEQFF.

The rearrangement joins TRBV6-1 to TRBJ2-4, with TRBD2 as a possible D gene (6 bases). V was pared by 3 bases and J by 0 bases, with 15 bases between. The CDR3 loop spans 17 amino acids. Germline CDR1 and CDR2: MNHNS and SASEGT. CDR3 sequence (DNA): TGTGCCAGCAGTGAGGTCCAGGGCGGGGTAGCCAAAAACATTCAGTACTTC. The encoded protein is CASSEVQGGVAKNIQYF.